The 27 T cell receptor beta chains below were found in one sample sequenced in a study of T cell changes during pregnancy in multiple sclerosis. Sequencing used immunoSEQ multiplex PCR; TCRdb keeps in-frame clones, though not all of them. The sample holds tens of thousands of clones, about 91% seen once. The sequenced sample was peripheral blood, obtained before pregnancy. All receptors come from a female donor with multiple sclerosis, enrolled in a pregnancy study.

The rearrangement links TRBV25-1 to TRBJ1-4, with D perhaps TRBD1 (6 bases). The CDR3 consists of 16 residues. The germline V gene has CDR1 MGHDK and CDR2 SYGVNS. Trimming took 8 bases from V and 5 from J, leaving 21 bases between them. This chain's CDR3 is CASDQGRGLPNEKLFF. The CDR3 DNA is TGTGCCAGCGACCAAGGGAGGGGGTTACCCAATGAAAAACTGTTTTTT.

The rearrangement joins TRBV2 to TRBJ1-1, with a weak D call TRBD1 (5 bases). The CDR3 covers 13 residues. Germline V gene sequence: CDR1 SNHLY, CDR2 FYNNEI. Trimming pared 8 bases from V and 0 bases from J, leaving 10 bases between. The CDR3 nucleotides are TGTGCCAGCGGTCCACAGGTGAACACTGAAGCTTTCTTT. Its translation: CASGPQVNTEAFF.

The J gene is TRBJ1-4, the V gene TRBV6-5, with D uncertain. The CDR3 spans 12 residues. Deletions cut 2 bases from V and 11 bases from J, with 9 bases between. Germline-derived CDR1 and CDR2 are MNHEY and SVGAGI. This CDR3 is CASSYRSGKLFF. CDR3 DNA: TGTGCCAGCAGTTACCGATCCGGGAAACTGTTTTTT.

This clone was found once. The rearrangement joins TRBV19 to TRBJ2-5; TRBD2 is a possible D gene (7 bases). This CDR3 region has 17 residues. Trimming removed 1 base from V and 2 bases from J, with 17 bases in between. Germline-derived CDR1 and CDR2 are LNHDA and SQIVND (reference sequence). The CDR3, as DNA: TGTGCCAGTAGTATAGTTTCCCGGGGGGCTAGTCAAGAGACCCAGTACTTC. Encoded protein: CASSIVSRGASQETQYF.

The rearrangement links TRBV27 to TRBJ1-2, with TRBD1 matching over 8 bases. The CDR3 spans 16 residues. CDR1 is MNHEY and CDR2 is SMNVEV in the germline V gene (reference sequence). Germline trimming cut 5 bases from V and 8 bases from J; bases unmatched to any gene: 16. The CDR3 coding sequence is TGTGCCAGCAGTCCTCTATATGGGGACAGGACAGGCGGCTACACCTTC. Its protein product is CASSPLYGDRTGGYTF.

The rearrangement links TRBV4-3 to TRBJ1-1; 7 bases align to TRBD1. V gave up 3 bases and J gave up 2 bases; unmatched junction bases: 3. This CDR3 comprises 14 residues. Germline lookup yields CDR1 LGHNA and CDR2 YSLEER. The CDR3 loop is CASSHRQGNTEAFF. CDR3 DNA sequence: TGCGCCAGCAGCCACCGACAGGGAAACACTGAAGCTTTCTTT.

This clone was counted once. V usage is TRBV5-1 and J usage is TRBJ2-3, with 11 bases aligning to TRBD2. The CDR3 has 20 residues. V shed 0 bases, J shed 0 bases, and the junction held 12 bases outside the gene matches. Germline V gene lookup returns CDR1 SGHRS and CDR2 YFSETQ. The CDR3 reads CASSLDGGTSGGFSTDTQYF. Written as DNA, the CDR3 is TGCGCCAGCAGCTTGGATGGGGGCACTAGCGGGGGCTTTAGCACAGATACGCAGTATTTT.

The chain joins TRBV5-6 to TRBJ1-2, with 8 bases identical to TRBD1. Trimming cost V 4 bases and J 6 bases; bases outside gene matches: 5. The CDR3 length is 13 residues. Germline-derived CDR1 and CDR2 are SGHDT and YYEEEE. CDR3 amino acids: CASSPDRVNGYTF. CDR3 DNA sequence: TGTGCCAGCAGCCCGGACAGGGTGAATGGCTACACCTTC.

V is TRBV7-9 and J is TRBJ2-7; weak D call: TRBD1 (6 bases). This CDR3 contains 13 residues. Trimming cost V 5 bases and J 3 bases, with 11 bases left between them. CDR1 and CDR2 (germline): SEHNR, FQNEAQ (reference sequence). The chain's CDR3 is CASSIRDNYEQYF. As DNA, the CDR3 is TGTGCCAGCAGCATCCGGGACAACTACGAGCAGTACTTC.

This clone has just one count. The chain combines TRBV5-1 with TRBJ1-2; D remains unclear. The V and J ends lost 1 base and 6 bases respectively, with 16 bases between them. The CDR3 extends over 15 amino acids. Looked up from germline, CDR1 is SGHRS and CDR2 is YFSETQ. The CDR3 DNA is TGCGCCAGCAGCTTGAGCGGGGATCCCCTAAATGGCTACACCTTC. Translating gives CASSLSGDPLNGYTF.

As DNA, the CDR3 is TGTGCCAGCAGCTTGCCCGGGAACACTGAAGCTTTCTTT. It translates to CASSLPGNTEAFF. V is TRBV5-4 and J is TRBJ1-1, with unresolved D. V lost 1 base and J 1 base, leaving 5 bases between the germline ends. Germline-derived CDR1 and CDR2 are SGHNT and YYREEE (reference sequence). This CDR3 contains 13 residues.

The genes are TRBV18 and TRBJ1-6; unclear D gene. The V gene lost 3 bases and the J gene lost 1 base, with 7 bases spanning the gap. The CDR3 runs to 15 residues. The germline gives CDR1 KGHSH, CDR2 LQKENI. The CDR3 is CASSPGSSYNSPLHF. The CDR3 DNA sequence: TGTGCCAGCTCACCGGGCTCTTCCTATAATTCACCCCTCCACTTT.

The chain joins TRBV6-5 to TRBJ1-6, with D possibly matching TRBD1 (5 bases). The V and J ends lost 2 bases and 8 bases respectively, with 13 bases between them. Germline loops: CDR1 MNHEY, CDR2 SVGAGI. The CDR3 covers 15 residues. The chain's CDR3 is CASSYRVSGDSPLHF. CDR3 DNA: TGTGCCAGCAGTTACCGCGTATCGGGGGATTCACCCCTCCACTTT.

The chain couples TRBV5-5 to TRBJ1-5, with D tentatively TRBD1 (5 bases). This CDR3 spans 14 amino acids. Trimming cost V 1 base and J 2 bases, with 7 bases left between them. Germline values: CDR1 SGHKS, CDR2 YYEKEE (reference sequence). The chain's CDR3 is CASSLSRGNQPQHF. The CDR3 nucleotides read TGTGCCAGCAGCTTGAGCAGGGGCAATCAGCCCCAGCATTTT.

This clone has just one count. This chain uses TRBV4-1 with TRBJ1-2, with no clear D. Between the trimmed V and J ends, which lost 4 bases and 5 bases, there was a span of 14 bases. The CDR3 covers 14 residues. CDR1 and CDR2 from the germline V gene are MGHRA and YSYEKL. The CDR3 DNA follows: TGCGCCAGCAGCCCACCCGCGGTGCTTTATGGCTACACCTTC. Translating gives CASSPPAVLYGYTF.

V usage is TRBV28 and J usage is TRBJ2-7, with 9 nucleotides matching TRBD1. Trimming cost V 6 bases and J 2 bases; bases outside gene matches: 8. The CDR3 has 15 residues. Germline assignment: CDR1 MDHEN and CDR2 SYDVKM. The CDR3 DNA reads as TGTGCCAGCAGCCCGACAGGGGGGATGACCTACGAGCAGTACTTC. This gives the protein CASSPTGGMTYEQYF.

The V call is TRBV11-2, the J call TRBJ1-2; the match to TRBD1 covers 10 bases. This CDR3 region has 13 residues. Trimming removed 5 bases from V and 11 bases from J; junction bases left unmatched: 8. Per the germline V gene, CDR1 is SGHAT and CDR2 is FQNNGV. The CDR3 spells CASSDRGQGRYTF. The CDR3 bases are TGTGCCAGCAGCGATCGGGGACAGGGGCGATACACCTTC.

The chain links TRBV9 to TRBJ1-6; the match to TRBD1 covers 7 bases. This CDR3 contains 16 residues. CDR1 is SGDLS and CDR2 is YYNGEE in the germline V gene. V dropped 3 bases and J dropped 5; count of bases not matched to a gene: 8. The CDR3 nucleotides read TGTGCCAGCAGCGCGACCGCCGGGACAGATAATTCACCCCTCCACTTT. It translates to CASSATAGTDNSPLHF.

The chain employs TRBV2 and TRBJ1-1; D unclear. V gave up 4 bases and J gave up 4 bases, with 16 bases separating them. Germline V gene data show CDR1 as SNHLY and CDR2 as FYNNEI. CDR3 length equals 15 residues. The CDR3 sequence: CASSGTLRSSTEAFF. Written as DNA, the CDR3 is TGTGCCAGCAGTGGGACTCTAAGGTCCAGCACTGAAGCTTTCTTT.

The CDR3 coding sequence is TGTGCTAGTGGGTCGGGGGACTATCAGCCCCAGCATTTT. This sequence encodes CASGSGDYQPQHF. The chain links TRBV12-5 to TRBJ1-5; tentatively, D is TRBD1 (5 bases). The CDR3 runs to 13 residues. The germline V and J ends were trimmed by 6 bases and 5 bases, with 11 bases remaining between them. Per the germline V gene, CDR1 is LGHNT and CDR2 is FRNRAP.

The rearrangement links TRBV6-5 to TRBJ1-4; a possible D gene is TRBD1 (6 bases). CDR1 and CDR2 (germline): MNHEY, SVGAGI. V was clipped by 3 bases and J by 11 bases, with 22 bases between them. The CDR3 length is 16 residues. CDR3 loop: CASSYNPTGIAAKLFF. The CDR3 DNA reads TGTGCCAGCAGTTATAACCCCACAGGGATTGCCGCTAAACTGTTTTTT.

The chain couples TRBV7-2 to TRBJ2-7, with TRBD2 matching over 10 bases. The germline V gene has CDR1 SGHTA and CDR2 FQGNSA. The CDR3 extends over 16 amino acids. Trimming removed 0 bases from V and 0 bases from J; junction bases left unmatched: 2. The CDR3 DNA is TGTGCCAGCAGCTTAGCCGTAGCGGGGGGCTCCTACGAGCAGTACTTC. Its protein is CASSLAVAGGSYEQYF.

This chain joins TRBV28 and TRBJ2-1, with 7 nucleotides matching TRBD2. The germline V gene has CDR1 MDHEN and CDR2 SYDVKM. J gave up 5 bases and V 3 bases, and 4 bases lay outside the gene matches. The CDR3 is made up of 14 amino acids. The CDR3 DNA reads TGTGCCAGCAGTTTGCGGGGGAACAACAATGAGCAGTTCTTC. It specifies CASSLRGNNNEQFF.

Here the CDR3 DNA reads TGTGCCATCAATGGAGCGGGGGGCACAGATACGCAGTATTTT. Translation gives CAINGAGGTDTQYF. This rearrangement joins TRBV10-3 to TRBJ2-3, with TRBD2 identical over 8 bases. Germline trimming cut 7 bases from V and 1 base from J; bases unmatched to any gene: 4. CDR1 is ENHRY, CDR2 SYGVKD, per germline. The CDR3 contains 14 residues.

The CDR3 loop reads CASSPRHQNTEAFF. For the CDR3, the DNA is TGTGCCAGCTCACCTCGACACCAGAACACTGAAGCTTTCTTT. This sequence joins TRBV18 and TRBJ1-1; D is undetermined. Germline CDR1 is KGHSH and CDR2 is LQKENI. CDR3 length equals 14 residues. Trimming took off 3 bases at V and 1 base at J, with 9 bases between the two ends.

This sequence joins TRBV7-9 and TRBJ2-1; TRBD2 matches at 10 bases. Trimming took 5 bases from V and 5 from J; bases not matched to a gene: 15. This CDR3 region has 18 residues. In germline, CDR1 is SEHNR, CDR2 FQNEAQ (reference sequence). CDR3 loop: CASSRPPLLAGAHNEQFF. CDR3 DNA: TGTGCCAGCAGCCGACCCCCGCTTCTAGCGGGGGCCCACAATGAGCAGTTCTTC.

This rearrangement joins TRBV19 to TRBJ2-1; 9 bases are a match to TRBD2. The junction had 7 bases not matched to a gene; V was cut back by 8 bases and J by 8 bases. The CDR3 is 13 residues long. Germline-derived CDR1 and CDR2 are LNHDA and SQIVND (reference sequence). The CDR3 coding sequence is TGTGCCAGTCTTGCGGGGGGGCCCGATGAGCAGTTCTTC. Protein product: CASLAGGPDEQFF.